This T cell receptor (beta chain) was recorded in a study of regulatory T cells in long-lasting Graves disease. The CDR3 spans 15 residues. The V end lost 5 bases, the J end lost 4 bases, and 17 bases lay between the germline ends. Per germline, CDR1 MGHRA and CDR2 YSYEKL. Library construction for TCR beta used iRepertoire HTBI primers and Arm-PCR of CDR3 regions. TCRdb recomputed calls from the multiplex PCR reads with MiXCR, one row per CDR3 protein. The sample consists of roughly 260,000 distinct CDR3 sequences, 15% to 20% of them appearing once. This clonotype was seen more than once but under ten times. What it binds is not known. Documented time point: newly diagnosed GD, antithyroid drugs for less than 3 months. From PBMCs, RNA was extracted and then used to make the TCR library. Findings and limits, study-wide: TRBV28, TRBJ1-2 and TRBJ2-5 were favored in persistent disease.

These data were likewise used in another study, on T cells in Graves' hyperthyroidism and ophthalmopathy. From that second work: Patients were excluded because of uncontrolled infection, other autoimmune disease, pregnancy or lactation. The study used the HTBI primer set for a first-round RT-PCR of the TCR CDR3. It was a median about seven months before onset that the model predicted ophthalmopathy.

The receptor's source is a woman under 40 with Graves disease. This chain uses TRBV4-1 with TRBJ1-2; no clear D gene. The source was peripheral blood mononuclear cells (PBMCs), collected at new diagnosis, from a patient treated with antithyroid drugs. For the CDR3, the DNA is TGCGCCAGCAGCTCACCCCCAGGAAAAGGCTATGGCTACACCTTC. Residues: CASSSPPGKGYGYTF.